This TCR beta chain came from a study of shared clonotypes between healthy human individuals. Every donor was a Caucasian adult from Nashville, Tennessee. CD45RA+ naive and CD45RA-negative memory subsets were separated from CD4+ cells. A word on this clone: Its specificity is unknown.

Study observations and caveats: Roughly 5% of naive CD4 clonotypes were common to a handful of donors.

This CDR3 is 11 amino acids long. In germline, CDR1 is SGHTS, CDR2 YDEGEE. V was cut by 1 base and J by 7 bases, with 5 bases left in between. Execution of the assay was at deep level. The data were produced by immunoSEQ multiplex PCR, yet TCRdb's version contains in-frame clones alone and is incomplete. The table records approximately 500,000 clones, 90% to 97% of them present only once. The sequence came from a woman aged 25 to 39 in good health. The sequenced sample was naive CD4+ T cells sorted from blood. Subset indicated: CD45RA+ positively selected. The chain couples TRBV5-8 to TRBJ1-2, with D unclear. The DNA of the CDR3 is TGTGCCAGCAGCTTGATATTTGGCTACACCTTC. Encoded protein: CASSLIFGYTF. Full variable domain (rest looked up from reference TRBV5-8 and TRBJ1-2): EAGVTQSPTHLIKTRGQQATLRCSPISGHTSVYWYQQALGLGLQFLLWYDEGEERNRGNFPPRFSGRQFPNYSSELNVNALELEDSALYLCASSLIFGYTFGSGTRLTVV.